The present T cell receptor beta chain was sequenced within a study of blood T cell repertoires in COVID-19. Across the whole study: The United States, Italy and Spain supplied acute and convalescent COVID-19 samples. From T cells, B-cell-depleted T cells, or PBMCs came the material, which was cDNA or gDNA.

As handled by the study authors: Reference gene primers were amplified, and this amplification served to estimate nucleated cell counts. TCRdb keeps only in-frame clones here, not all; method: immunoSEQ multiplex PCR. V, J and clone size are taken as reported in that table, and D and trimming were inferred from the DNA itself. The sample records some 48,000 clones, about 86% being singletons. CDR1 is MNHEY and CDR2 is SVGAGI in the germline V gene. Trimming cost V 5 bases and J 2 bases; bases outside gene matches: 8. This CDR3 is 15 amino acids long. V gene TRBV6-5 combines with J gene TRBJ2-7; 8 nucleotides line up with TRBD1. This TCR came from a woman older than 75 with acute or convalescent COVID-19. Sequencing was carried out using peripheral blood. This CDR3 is CASSPQGAQTYEQYF. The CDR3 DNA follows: TGTGCCAGCAGTCCTCAGGGGGCGCAAACCTACGAGCAGTACTTC.